These 25 T cell receptor beta chains share one sample of origin, sequenced in a study of cytomegalovirus exposure and HLA in healthy donors. 60 Vbeta and 13 Jbeta primers were used in PCR. Here immunoSEQ multiplex PCR was the method, and the copy in TCRdb shows in-frame clones only, minus some. The profile shows about 4,500 clones, approximately 81% of them singletons. The sequenced sample was PBMCs. These receptors were collected from a middle-aged woman in good health and CMV-seropositive.

The CDR3 sequence is CAWAGQRGSEQYF. The CDR3 DNA follows: TGTGCCTGGGCGGGCCAGCGGGGGAGTGAGCAGTACTTC. The chain couples TRBV30 to TRBJ2-7; the match to TRBD2 covers 8 bases. The CDR3 covers 13 residues. The germline V gene has CDR1 GTSNPN and CDR2 SVGIG (reference sequence). The J segment lost 7 bases and the V segment lost 5 bases, leaving 10 bases of the junction unmatched. The entire variable domain, with the rest obtained from reference TRBV30 and TRBJ2-7, is as follows: SQTIHQWPATLVQPVGSPLSLECTVEGTSNPNLYWYRQAAGRGLQLLFYSVGIGQISSEVPQNLSASRPQDRQFILSSKKLLLSDSGFYLCAWAGQRGSEQYFGPGTRLTVT.

CDR3 loop: CAWSLKPGPQHF. CDR3 sequence (DNA): TGTGCCTGGAGCCTAAAACCGGGGCCCCAGCATTTT. The chain uses TRBV30 and TRBJ1-5; D is uncertain. This CDR3 has 12 residues. V lost 3 bases and J 9 bases, leaving 12 bases between the germline ends. Germline assignment: CDR1 GTSNPN and CDR2 SVGIG (reference sequence).

The chain couples TRBV30 to TRBJ1-2; maybe TRBD1 (6 bases). Germline CDR1 and CDR2: GTSNPN and SVGIG (reference sequence). V was cut by 5 bases and J by 4 bases, with 14 bases left in between. The length of the CDR3 is 13 residues. Here the CDR3 DNA reads TGTGCCTGGGTACCTTCAGGGGCCTATGGCTACACCTTC. It yields the protein CAWVPSGAYGYTF. The variable domain in full, completed from reference TRBV30 and TRBJ1-2, reads SQTIHQWPATLVQPVGSPLSLECTVEGTSNPNLYWYRQAAGRGLQLLFYSVGIGQISSEVPQNLSASRPQDRQFILSSKKLLLSDSGFYLCAWVPSGAYGYTFGSGTRLTVV.

The CDR3 loop is CASSSGTGVDEQFF. The CDR3 bases are TGTGCCAGCAGTTCCGGGACAGGGGTTGATGAGCAGTTCTTC. J is TRBJ2-1 and V is TRBV6-1, with 10 bases that match TRBD1. V gave up 5 bases and J gave up 8 bases; unmatched junction bases: 6. The CDR3 length is 14 residues. Germline lookup yields CDR1 MNHNS and CDR2 SASEGT.

V is TRBV7-9 and J is TRBJ2-5; 8 bases map to TRBD1. Germline V gives CDR1 SEHNR, CDR2 FQNEAQ (reference sequence). The CDR3 contains 14 residues. Trimming took 5 bases from V and 2 from J; bases not matched to a gene: 4. CDR3 in amino acids: CASSLGQGQETQYF. DNA of the CDR3: TGTGCCAGCAGCCTAGGACAGGGTCAAGAGACCCAGTACTTC.

CDR3: CASSPRTLTYEQYF. For the CDR3, the DNA is TGTGCCAGCAGTCCACGGACTCTCACCTACGAGCAGTACTTC. The rearrangement links TRBV28 to TRBJ2-7; tentatively, D is TRBD2 (5 bases). This CDR3 spans 14 amino acids. The ends were cut back, 5 bases at V and 2 bases at J, with 13 bases in the middle. Germline V CDR1 and CDR2: MDHEN, SYDVKM.

In nucleotides, the CDR3 is TGTGCCAGCAGTGAAGGGATAGGGGGCCATCTAGACTATGGCTACACCTTC. It is translated as CASSEGIGGHLDYGYTF. This rearrangement joins TRBV6-1 to TRBJ1-2, with TRBD1 matching 7 bases. J lost 3 bases, V lost 1 base, and 11 bases had no gene match. CDR3 length: 17 residues. CDR1 MNHNS and CDR2 SASEGT come from the germline V gene.

In DNA, the CDR3 is TGTGCCAGCAGTGAGGGCGGGGGGGGCTCCTACAATGAGCAGTTCTTC. Protein product: CASSEGGGGSYNEQFF. The V gene is TRBV2, the J gene TRBJ2-1; 9 nucleotides match TRBD2. V trimming: 3 bases; J trimming: 0 bases; junction bases outside the gene matches: 3. The CDR3 runs to 16 residues. The germline CDR1 and CDR2 sequences are SNHLY and FYNNEI.

The rearrangement links TRBV6-5 to TRBJ1-1; D perhaps matches TRBD1 (5 bases). Germline CDR1 and CDR2: MNHEY and SVGAGI. The CDR3 loop spans 14 amino acids. V was pared by 2 bases and J by 6 bases, with 13 bases between. In DNA, the CDR3 is TGTGCCAGCAGTTACGGGCAGGGTATAGCTGAAGCTTTCTTT. Protein sequence: CASSYGQGIAEAFF.

This clone was seen only once. The chain couples TRBV30 to TRBJ1-1, with D hard to call. This CDR3 is built from 11 residues. Germline loops: CDR1 GTSNPN, CDR2 SVGIG (reference sequence). Trimming cost V 3 bases and J 0 bases, with 2 bases left between them. In nucleotides, the CDR3 is TGTGCCTGGAGCATGAACACTGAAGCTTTCTTT. Translating it yields CAWSMNTEAFF.

The genes are TRBV2 and TRBJ1-5; TRBD1 agrees at 8 bases. Per the germline V gene, CDR1 is SNHLY and CDR2 is FYNNEI. CDR3 length: 15 residues. Trimming at V came to 6 bases and at J to 2 bases, leaving 6 bases not matched to a gene. The CDR3: CASSGQGDRNQPQHF. Written as DNA, the CDR3 is TGTGCCAGCAGCGGACAGGGTGATCGCAATCAGCCCCAGCATTTT.

The chain combines TRBV30 with TRBJ2-7; 11 bases agree with TRBD2. CDR3 length equals 13 residues. The germline gives CDR1 GTSNPN, CDR2 SVGIG (reference sequence). V was pared by 8 bases and J by 1 base, with 4 bases of the junction left unmatched. In DNA, the CDR3 is TGTGCCCGAGGGACTAGCGGTTCCTACGAGCAGTACTTC. As protein: CARGTSGSYEQYF.

This rearrangement joins TRBV30 to TRBJ1-2; 7 nucleotides line up with TRBD1. This CDR3 has 11 residues. V lost 3 bases, J lost 6 bases, and 1 base stayed unmatched. CDR1 and CDR2 from the germline V gene are GTSNPN and SVGIG (reference sequence). CDR3 sequence (DNA): TGTGCCTGGAGGACAGGGCATGGCTACACCTTC. It codes for CAWRTGHGYTF. Drawing the rest from reference TRBV30 and TRBJ1-2, the complete variable domain is SQTIHQWPATLVQPVGSPLSLECTVEGTSNPNLYWYRQAAGRGLQLLFYSVGIGQISSEVPQNLSASRPQDRQFILSSKKLLLSDSGFYLCAWRTGHGYTFGSGTRLTVV.

The chain recombines TRBV30 with TRBJ2-7; 13 bases match TRBD2. The trim removed 1 base at V and 3 bases at J, leaving 3 bases unmatched. The germline V gene encodes CDR1 GTSNPN and CDR2 SVGIG (reference sequence). This CDR3 is built from 15 residues. CDR3 nucleotide sequence: TGTGCCTGGAGTGCCGGGACTAGCGGGATCTACGAGCAGTACTTC. Protein product: CAWSAGTSGIYEQYF. The whole variable domain, remainder taken from reference TRBV30 and TRBJ2-7, is SQTIHQWPATLVQPVGSPLSLECTVEGTSNPNLYWYRQAAGRGLQLLFYSVGIGQISSEVPQNLSASRPQDRQFILSSKKLLLSDSGFYLCAWSAGTSGIYEQYFGPGTRLTVT.

The gene calls are TRBV30 and TRBJ1-1, with D perhaps matching TRBD1 (5 bases). Looked up from germline, CDR1 is GTSNPN and CDR2 is SVGIG (reference sequence). The CDR3 length is 14 residues. V was trimmed by 3 bases and J by 5 bases, leaving 16 bases between them. The CDR3 DNA follows: TGTGCCTGGAGCAGGGCTACAAAGGGAACTGAAGCTTTCTTT. It yields the protein CAWSRATKGTEAFF.

A single count supports this clone. The rearrangement uses TRBV5-1 and TRBJ1-4; 9 bases are shared with TRBD1. Germline lookup yields CDR1 SGHRS and CDR2 YFSETQ. This CDR3 has 15 residues. Losses at the gene ends were 4 bases for V and 8 bases for J; bases not matched to a gene: 9. The chain's CDR3 is CASSPTGGMEEKLFF. The DNA of the CDR3 is TGCGCCAGCAGCCCGACAGGGGGAATGGAGGAAAAACTGTTTTTT.

The rearrangement uses TRBV30 and TRBJ2-7, with a possible D match to TRBD2 (6 bases). This CDR3 has 13 amino acids. Germline values: CDR1 GTSNPN, CDR2 SVGIG (reference sequence). The V end lost 4 bases, the J end lost 2 bases, and 12 bases lay between the germline ends. CDR3 nucleotide sequence: TGTGCCTGGAATTCCGGGGGACCCTACGAGCAGTACTTC. Translating it yields CAWNSGGPYEQYF.

The CDR3 spells CASSEGTSGGYEQYF. Written as DNA, the CDR3 is TGCGCCAGCAGCGAAGGGACTAGCGGGGGATACGAGCAGTACTTC. V gene TRBV5-1 combines with J gene TRBJ2-7; 14 bases are shared with TRBD2. This CDR3 has 15 residues. V lost 4 bases and J lost 4; bases outside the gene matches: 4. The germline V gene encodes CDR1 SGHRS and CDR2 YFSETQ.

The chain uses TRBV30 and TRBJ1-6; 7 bases agree with TRBD1. V gave up 3 bases and J gave up 7 bases; unmatched junction bases: 6. This CDR3 spans 14 amino acids. CDR1 is GTSNPN and CDR2 is SVGIG in the germline V gene (reference sequence). The CDR3 DNA follows: TGTGCCTGGAGGCGGGACAGCAGAAATTCACCCCTCCACTTT. Amino acid sequence: CAWRRDSRNSPLHF. Based on the CDR3 plus reference TRBV30 and TRBJ1-6, the full variable domain is SQTIHQWPATLVQPVGSPLSLECTVEGTSNPNLYWYRQAAGRGLQLLFYSVGIGQISSEVPQNLSASRPQDRQFILSSKKLLLSDSGFYLCAWRRDSRNSPLHFGNGTRLTVT.

V gene TRBV9 combines with J gene TRBJ1-2; 9 bases agree with TRBD1. The V and J ends lost 4 bases and 5 bases, in that order; junction bases with no gene match: 12. The CDR3 extends over 16 amino acids. Germline loops: CDR1 SGDLS, CDR2 YYNGEE. The CDR3 DNA is TGTGCCAGCAGCTCCCGCACGGACAGGGGTGGGTATGGCTACACCTTC. It yields the protein CASSSRTDRGGYGYTF.

The chain combines TRBV18 with TRBJ1-5; the match to TRBD1 covers 7 bases. Germline CDR1 and CDR2: KGHSH and LQKENI. After removal of 5 bases from V and 4 bases from J, the junction contained 2 bases not matched to a gene. The CDR3 is made up of 13 amino acids. The CDR3 reads CASSRQGNQPQHF. DNA for the CDR3: TGTGCCAGCTCAAGACAGGGAAATCAGCCCCAGCATTTT.

The chain combines TRBV29-1 with TRBJ1-1, with D perhaps matching TRBD1 (5 bases). The length of the CDR3 is 13 residues. In germline, CDR1 is SQVTM, CDR2 ANQGSEA. The V and J ends lost 3 bases and 3 bases respectively, with 11 bases between them. The CDR3 sequence: CSVEGTRDTEAFF. The CDR3, as DNA: TGCAGCGTTGAGGGGACTAGGGACACTGAAGCTTTCTTT.

This rearrangement joins TRBV6-4 to TRBJ2-7, with D possibly being TRBD2 (6 bases). There are 15 residues in the CDR3. V gave up 2 bases and J gave up 0 bases, with 11 bases separating them. Germline lookup yields CDR1 MRHNA and CDR2 SNTAGT. This CDR3 is CASSDQRVSSYEQYF. CDR3 DNA sequence: TGTGCCAGCAGTGACCAGCGGGTGAGCTCCTACGAGCAGTACTTC.

The genes are TRBV9 and TRBJ1-5, with D possibly TRBD1 on 5 matching bases. The CDR3 has 15 residues. With 4 bases removed from V and 6 bases from J, the gap between germline ends came to 17 bases. Per germline, CDR1 SGDLS and CDR2 YYNGEE. The CDR3 region has the DNA TGTGCCAGCAGCCCCGGGACGGAGCGGGGTCAGCCCCAGCATTTT. It is translated as CASSPGTERGQPQHF.

The sample holds a few counts of this clone. The rearrangement links TRBV6-5 to TRBJ1-5, with TRBD1 matching over 8 bases. The J segment lost 2 bases and the V segment lost 6 bases, leaving 6 bases of the junction unmatched. This CDR3 region has 15 residues. CDR1 is MNHEY, CDR2 SVGAGI, per germline. The CDR3 loop reads CASSDQTGGNQPQHF. For the CDR3, the DNA is TGTGCCAGCAGCGACCAGACAGGGGGCAATCAGCCCCAGCATTTT.